One and the same sample provided the 7 T cell receptor beta chains below, sequenced in a study of T cells after yellow fever vaccination. Using its own MiXCR run on the 5' RACE reads, TCRdb lists one record per CDR3 protein. Of some 500,000 distinct CDR3 sequences in the sample, roughly 13% are singletons; the top ten hold around 15%. Here the sequenced sample was PBMCs, taken on the day of the yellow fever booster vaccination. The receptors were gathered from a man aged 25-40 years who received the YFV17D yellow fever vaccine.

The chain combines TRBV5-1 with TRBJ2-7, with TRBD2 identical over 11 bases. The CDR3 covers 15 residues. The V segment lost 4 bases and the J segment 2 bases; nucleotides outside the gene matches: 5. From germline, CDR1 is SGHRS and CDR2 YFSETQ. This CDR3 reads CASSLLTSGTYEQYF. CDR3 in DNA: TGCGCCAGCAGCCTACTGACTAGCGGGACCTACGAGCAGTACTTC.

This clonotype was observed at least ten times. The chain carries TRBV15 and TRBJ1-1; weak D call: TRBD1 (5 bases). Per germline, CDR1 LNHNV and CDR2 YYDKDF (reference sequence). The CDR3 length is 14 residues. Trimming took off 2 bases at V and 1 base at J, with 8 bases between the two ends. Written as DNA, the CDR3 is TGTGCCACCAGCAGACCCAGGGCGAACACTGAAGCTTTCTTT. Protein product: CATSRPRANTEAFF. The full variable domain, in which reference TRBV15 and TRBJ1-1 provide the parts outside the CDR3, is DAMVIQNPRYQVTQFGKPVTLSCSQTLNHNVMYWYQQKSSQAPKLLFHYYDKDFNNEADTPDNFQSRRPNTSFCFLDIRSPGLGDTAMYLCATSRPRANTEAFFGQGTRLTVV.

The V and J genes are TRBV4-3 and TRBJ2-7; D gene uncertain. Trimming cost V 0 bases and J 6 bases, with 9 bases left between them. Germline V gives CDR1 LGHNA, CDR2 YSLEER. The length of the CDR3 is 13 residues. As DNA, the CDR3 is TGCGCCAGCAGCCAAGAGCCGTGGGGCGAGCAGTACTTC. The encoded protein is CASSQEPWGEQYF.

The chain combines TRBV7-9 with TRBJ2-2; tentative D call: TRBD2 (6 bases). Trimming removed 1 base from V and 4 bases from J, with 10 bases in between. Germline CDR1 is SEHNR and CDR2 is FQNEAQ (reference sequence). This CDR3 spans 15 amino acids. The CDR3 protein is CASSLGGEATGELFF. The CDR3 DNA follows: TGTGCCAGCAGCTTAGGAGGGGAGGCCACCGGGGAGCTGTTTTTT.

V is TRBV6-5 and J is TRBJ2-5; 8 bases are shared with TRBD2. The CDR3 runs 16 residues. V dropped 0 bases and J dropped 3; count of bases not matched to a gene: 6. The germline V gene encodes CDR1 MNHEY and CDR2 SVGAGI. CDR3 region: CASSYSGTSGKETQYF. The CDR3 nucleotides are TGTGCCAGCAGTTACTCGGGCACTAGCGGCAAAGAGACCCAGTACTTC.

The chain couples TRBV18 to TRBJ2-1; TRBD2 matches 9 bases. The CDR3 extends over 16 amino acids. In germline, CDR1 is KGHSH, CDR2 LQKENI. V shed 6 bases and J 0 bases; nucleotides not matched to a gene: 6. This CDR3 reads CASSPNSGSSYNEQFF. The CDR3 nucleotides are TGTGCCAGCTCGCCTAATAGCGGGAGCTCCTACAATGAGCAGTTCTTC. Drawing the rest from reference TRBV18 and TRBJ2-1, the complete variable domain is NAGVMQNPRHLVRRRGQEARLRCSPMKGHSHVYWYRQLPEEGLKFMVYLQKENIIDESGMPKERFSAEFPKEGPSILRIQQVVRGDSAAYFCASSPNSGSSYNEQFFGPGTRLTVL.

This clonotype was observed a handful of times. For the CDR3, the DNA is TGTGCCAGCAGCATGGGGGGTGGGGGGAGCTCCTACAATGAGCAGTTCTTC. Residues: CASSMGGGGSSYNEQFF. The V and J genes are TRBV5-8 and TRBJ2-1, with D possibly matching TRBD2 (6 bases). The CDR3 spans 17 residues. Trimming left V 4 bases short and J 0 bases short, with 17 bases between. Germline CDR1 SGHTS, CDR2 YDEGEE. Combining the CDR3 with reference TRBV5-8 and TRBJ2-1 gives the whole variable domain EAGVTQSPTHLIKTRGQQATLRCSPISGHTSVYWYQQALGLGLQFLLWYDEGEERNRGNFPPRFSGRQFPNYSSELNVNALELEDSALYLCASSMGGGGSSYNEQFFGPGTRLTVL.